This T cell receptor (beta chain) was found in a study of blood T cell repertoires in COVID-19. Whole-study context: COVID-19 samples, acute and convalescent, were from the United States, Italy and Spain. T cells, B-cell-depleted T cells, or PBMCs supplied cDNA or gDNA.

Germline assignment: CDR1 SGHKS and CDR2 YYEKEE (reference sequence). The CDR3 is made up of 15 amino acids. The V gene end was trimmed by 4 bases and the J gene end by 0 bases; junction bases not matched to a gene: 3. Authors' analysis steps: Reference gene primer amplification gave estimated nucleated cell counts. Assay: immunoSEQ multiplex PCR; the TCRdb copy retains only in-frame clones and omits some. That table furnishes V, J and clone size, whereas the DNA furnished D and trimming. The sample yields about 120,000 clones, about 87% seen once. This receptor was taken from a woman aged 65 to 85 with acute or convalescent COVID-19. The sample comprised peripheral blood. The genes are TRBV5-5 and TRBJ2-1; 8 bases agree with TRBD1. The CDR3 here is CASSVDRDSYNEQFF. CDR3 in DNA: TGTGCCAGCAGCGTGGACAGGGACTCCTACAATGAGCAGTTCTTC.